One and the same sample provided the 19 T cell receptor beta chains below, sequenced in a study of cytomegalovirus exposure and HLA in healthy donors (dated by TCRdb to about 2017). Libraries were constructed by the immunoSEQ multiplex PCR assay. For the multiplex PCR, a mixture combining 60 forward primers for TCR Vbeta segments and 13 reverse primers for TCR Jbeta segments was used. In TCRdb, the immuneACCESS table is reduced to in-frame sequences with V and J assigned. These tables do not hold every clone; where another copy was compared, an unresolved V gene accounts for under half, and the others remain unexplained. In this sample the table shows 150,000 to 250,000 clones, 75% to 85% of which occur a single time. The ten largest clones capture 2.3% of the sample. Material: PBMCs. The source of these receptors is a woman in her forties or fifties in good health and CMV-seronegative.

This clone was counted only a few times. This chain joins TRBV6-4 and TRBJ2-3, with D unclear. The V gene lost 2 bases and the J gene lost 4 bases, with 7 bases spanning the gap. CDR3 length equals 13 residues. Germline V gene lookup returns CDR1 MRHNA and CDR2 SNTAGT. The CDR3 DNA follows: TGTGCCAGCAGTGACGGCTCCTCAGATACGCAGTATTTT. It codes for CASSDGSSDTQYF.

The chain has TRBV29-1 and TRBJ1-1; D is possibly TRBD1 (5 bases). Looked up from germline, CDR1 is SQVTM and CDR2 is ANQGSEA. V lost 7 bases and J 4 bases, leaving 16 bases between the germline ends. This CDR3 region has 13 residues. The CDR3 sequence: CSGNPGGTTEAFF. DNA for the CDR3: TGCAGCGGGAATCCCGGGGGGACCACTGAAGCTTTCTTT.

This sequence joins TRBV6-4 and TRBJ1-2; the D gene is possibly TRBD1 (6 bases). CDR1 is MRHNA and CDR2 is SNTAGT in the germline V gene. V was shortened by 5 bases and J by 8 bases, with 15 bases between the two germline ends. This CDR3 contains 13 residues. CDR3 in amino acids: CASSSRGGWGYTF. CDR3 in DNA: TGTGCCAGCAGTTCACGAGGGGGATGGGGCTACACCTTC.

In this sample, this clone turned up once. This chain links TRBV6-5 with TRBJ2-6; a weak D match, TRBD2 (5 bases). CDR3 length: 15 residues. Trimming left V 4 bases short and J 2 bases short, with 9 bases between. Germline V gives CDR1 MNHEY, CDR2 SVGAGI. CDR3 loop: CASSSRGTGANVLTF. The CDR3 DNA reads TGTGCCAGCAGTTCACGGGGAACTGGGGCCAACGTCCTGACTTTC.

The V and J genes are TRBV18 and TRBJ2-3; 8 bases match TRBD1. The CDR3 totals 15 residues. Germline V CDR1 and CDR2: KGHSH, LQKENI. V gave up 3 bases and J gave up 6 bases; unmatched junction bases: 8. CDR3 loop: CASSPGQGTTDTQYF. The CDR3 DNA is TGTGCCAGCTCACCCGGACAGGGAACGACGGATACGCAGTATTTT.

The chain employs TRBV30 and TRBJ1-1, with D perhaps TRBD1 (5 bases). V lost 1 base and J lost 10, with 19 bases in between. The CDR3 is made up of 14 amino acids. CDR1 GTSNPN and CDR2 SVGIG come from the germline V gene (reference sequence). The CDR3 sequence is CAWSGSGGKLAAFF. CDR3 coding DNA: TGTGCCTGGAGTGGGAGCGGGGGGAAGCTGGCAGCTTTCTTT.

The chain recombines TRBV9 with TRBJ1-3, with 8 nucleotides matching TRBD1. Per germline, CDR1 SGDLS and CDR2 YYNGEE. The junction had 8 bases not matched to a gene; V was cut back by 3 bases and J by 0 bases. The length of the CDR3 is 17 residues. The CDR3 sequence is CASSARGTGDSGNTIYF. In DNA, the CDR3 is TGTGCCAGCAGCGCTAGGGGGACAGGTGACTCTGGAAACACCATATATTTT.

The V call is TRBV28, the J call TRBJ2-7; 11 bases agree with TRBD2. The length of the CDR3 is 18 residues. V shed 6 bases, J shed 0 bases, and the junction held 13 bases outside the gene matches. Germline V gene lookup returns CDR1 MDHEN and CDR2 SYDVKM. The CDR3 is CASRFRELAGVNSYEQYF. Written as DNA, the CDR3 is TGTGCCAGCAGATTTAGAGAACTAGCGGGAGTGAACTCCTACGAGCAGTACTTC.

This CDR3 reads CATSRAPSRANEKLFF. DNA for the CDR3: TGTGCCACCAGCAGAGCCCCTAGCCGGGCTAATGAAAAACTGTTTTTT. The V call is TRBV15, the J call TRBJ1-4; D call uncertain. The CDR3 consists of 16 residues. The V gene's germline CDR1 is LNHNV and CDR2 YYDKDF (reference sequence). V was pared by 1 base and J by 3 bases, with 12 bases between.

The rearrangement uses TRBV18 and TRBJ2-7, with 9 bases aligning to TRBD1. CDR1 is KGHSH and CDR2 is LQKENI in the germline V gene. CDR3 length: 14 amino acids. Unmatched junction bases numbered 7, after V lost 6 bases and J lost 4 bases. DNA for the CDR3: TGTGCCAGCTCGGGCGGACAGGGGTTGTACGAGCAGTACTTC. Amino acids: CASSGGQGLYEQYF.

The chain has TRBV18 and TRBJ1-2; 10 bases are shared with TRBD1. The CDR3 length is 15 residues. With 3 bases clipped from V and 3 bases from J, the junction kept 4 bases outside the gene matches. Germline CDR1 KGHSH, CDR2 LQKENI. The CDR3 DNA is TGTGCCAGCTCACCTCCGGGACAGGGGTACTATGGCTACACCTTC. Its translation: CASSPPGQGYYGYTF.

The genes are TRBV20-1 and TRBJ2-7; TRBD2 agrees at 7 bases. Germline CDR1 and CDR2: DFQATT and SNEGSKA (reference sequence). The CDR3 has 11 residues. V was pared by 8 bases and J by 10 bases, with 11 bases of the junction left unmatched. This chain's CDR3 is CSLKRQRDQYF. In nucleotides, the CDR3 is TGCAGTCTCAAGCGTCAGCGGGACCAGTACTTC.

This clone has just one count. The chain uses TRBV7-8 and TRBJ1-1, with 9 bases matching TRBD1. Losses at the gene ends were 1 base for V and 5 bases for J; bases not matched to a gene: 2. Germline CDR1 is SGHVS and CDR2 is FQNEAQ. The length of the CDR3 is 14 residues. The CDR3 DNA reads TGTGCCAGCAGCTTAGACAGGGGGCCGACTGAAGCTTTCTTT. Protein sequence: CASSLDRGPTEAFF.

The V call is TRBV4-3, the J call TRBJ2-1, with D hard to call. The V end lost 0 bases, the J end lost 9 bases, and 12 bases lay between the germline ends. CDR1 and CDR2 from the germline V gene are LGHNA and YSLEER. The CDR3 is 14 residues long. The CDR3 DNA is TGCGCCAGCAGCCAAGAAGTGCACCCGGGTGAGCAGTTCTTC. Translated: CASSQEVHPGEQFF.

This clone turned up a few times. The rearrangement joins TRBV7-6 to TRBJ2-5; D might be TRBD2 (5 bases). Per germline, CDR1 SGHVS and CDR2 FNYEAQ. With 6 bases removed from V and 4 bases from J, the gap between germline ends came to 12 bases. CDR3 length equals 13 residues. DNA for the CDR3: TGTGCCAGCAGTTCTACTAGGCGAGAGACCCAGTACTTC. Encoded protein: CASSSTRRETQYF.

The rearrangement joins TRBV19 to TRBJ1-5; D call uncertain. In germline, CDR1 is LNHDA, CDR2 SQIVND (reference sequence). The CDR3 consists of 12 residues. Trimming cost V 5 bases and J 6 bases, with 8 bases left between them. The CDR3 DNA follows: TGTGCCAGTAGTTTGGTCGGTCAGCCCCAGCATTTT. Translating gives CASSLVGQPQHF.

V is TRBV11-1 and J is TRBJ1-2; a weak D match, TRBD1 (6 bases). Trimming removed 5 bases from V and 8 bases from J, with 12 bases in between. The CDR3 is made up of 12 amino acids. The germline CDR1 and CDR2 sequences are SGHAT and FQDESV (reference sequence). CDR3 nucleotides: TGTGCCAGCAGCCCGAGGGGGAACGGCTACACCTTC. Encoded protein: CASSPRGNGYTF.

This clone was found once. This rearrangement joins TRBV10-1 to TRBJ2-1; 8 positions agree with TRBD2. Unmatched junction bases numbered 5, after V lost 3 bases and J lost 7 bases. Per the germline V gene, CDR1 is WNHNN and CDR2 is SYGVQD (reference sequence). The CDR3 spans 14 residues. CDR3 loop: CASSERREDNEQFF. In nucleotides, the CDR3 is TGCGCCAGCAGTGAACGGCGGGAGGATAATGAGCAGTTCTTC.

The chain couples TRBV6-5 to TRBJ2-1; 8 nucleotides line up with TRBD2. Germline CDR1 is MNHEY and CDR2 is SVGAGI. This CDR3 comprises 16 residues. After removal of 2 bases from V and 7 bases from J, the junction contained 10 bases not matched to a gene. The CDR3 nucleotides are TGTGCCAGCAGTTACGGCTCCGGGGGGGCACTAAATGAGCAGTTCTTC. This sequence encodes CASSYGSGGALNEQFF.